The 5 T cell receptor beta chains in this list originate from one sample, sequenced in a study of T cell changes during pregnancy in multiple sclerosis. The method was immunoSEQ multiplex PCR; TCRdb's version includes in-frame clones alone and lacks a portion of them. The data hold about 51,000 clones, with approximately 93% observed a single time. The sample here was peripheral blood, taken in the second trimester of pregnancy. The receptors were sampled from a female donor with multiple sclerosis, enrolled in a pregnancy study.

The genes are TRBV19 and TRBJ2-3; D possibly corresponds to TRBD2 (6 bases). The CDR3 spans 16 residues. V was pared by 10 bases and J by 4 bases, with 24 bases between. CDR1 and CDR2 from the germline V gene are LNHDA and SQIVND (reference sequence). The CDR3 sequence: CATLKRGTRGADTQYF. The CDR3 coding sequence is TGTGCCACCCTCAAACGGGGGACCCGGGGAGCAGATACGCAGTATTTT.

The genes are TRBV4-3 and TRBJ2-7; 7 positions agree with TRBD2. The germline CDR1 and CDR2 sequences are LGHNA and YSLEER. J was trimmed by 0 bases and V by 4 bases; bases with no gene match: 9. The CDR3 runs to 16 residues. The CDR3 DNA reads as TGCGCCAGCAGCCTTTTCGCAAGCGGGAACTCCTACGAGCAGTACTTC. It yields the protein CASSLFASGNSYEQYF.

The V and J genes are TRBV7-9 and TRBJ2-3; 16 bases align to TRBD2. V lost 8 bases, J lost 4 bases, and 3 bases stayed unmatched. The germline V gene has CDR1 SEHNR and CDR2 FQNEAQ (reference sequence). The CDR3 consists of 15 residues. CDR3 protein: CASGGTSGRADTQYF. CDR3 DNA sequence: TGTGCCAGCGGCGGGACTAGCGGGAGGGCAGATACGCAGTATTTT. The variable domain in full, completed from reference TRBV7-9 and TRBJ2-3, reads DTGVSQNPRHKITKRGQNVTFRCDPISEHNRLYWYRQTLGQGPEFLTYFQNEAQLEKSRLLSDRFSAERPKGSFSTLEIQRTEQGDSAMYLCASGGTSGRADTQYFGPGTRLTVL.

J is TRBJ2-3 and V is TRBV6-4; possible D gene TRBD2, 5 bases. This CDR3 region has 14 residues. The ends were cut back, 5 bases at V and 3 bases at J, with 12 bases in the middle. The germline V gene has CDR1 MRHNA and CDR2 SNTAGT. CDR3 residues: CASSWRAGTDTQYF. The CDR3 nucleotides are TGTGCCAGCAGTTGGCGGGCCGGTACAGATACGCAGTATTTT.

The chain joins TRBV30 to TRBJ2-1; 7 positions match TRBD2. Germline trimming cut 0 bases from V and 12 bases from J; bases unmatched to any gene: 8. The CDR3 covers 13 residues. CDR1 and CDR2 (germline): GTSNPN, SVGIG (reference sequence). The CDR3 nucleotides are TGTGCCTGGAGTGTTTTGGGGGGGACGGCGCAGTTCTTC. Protein product: CAWSVLGGTAQFF.